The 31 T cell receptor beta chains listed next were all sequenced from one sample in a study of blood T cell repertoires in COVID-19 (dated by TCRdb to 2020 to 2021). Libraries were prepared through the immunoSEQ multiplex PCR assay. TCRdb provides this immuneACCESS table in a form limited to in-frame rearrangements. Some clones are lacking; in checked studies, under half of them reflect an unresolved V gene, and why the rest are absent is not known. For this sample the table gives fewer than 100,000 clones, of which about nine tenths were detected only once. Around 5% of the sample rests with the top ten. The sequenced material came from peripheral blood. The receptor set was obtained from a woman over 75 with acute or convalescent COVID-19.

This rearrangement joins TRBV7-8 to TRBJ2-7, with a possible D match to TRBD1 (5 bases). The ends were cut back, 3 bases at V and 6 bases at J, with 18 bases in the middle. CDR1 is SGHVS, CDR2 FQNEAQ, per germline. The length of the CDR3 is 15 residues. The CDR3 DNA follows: TGTGCCAGCAGCTTCCCAGGGTGGCAAACGGGCGAGCAGTACTTC. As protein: CASSFPGWQTGEQYF.

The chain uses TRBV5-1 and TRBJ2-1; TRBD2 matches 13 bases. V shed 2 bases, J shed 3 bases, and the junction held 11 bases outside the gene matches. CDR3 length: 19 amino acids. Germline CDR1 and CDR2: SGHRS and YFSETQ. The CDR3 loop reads CASSFVLAGGFSDYNEQFF. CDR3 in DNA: TGCGCCAGCAGCTTTGTACTAGCGGGGGGGTTTTCTGACTACAATGAGCAGTTCTTC.

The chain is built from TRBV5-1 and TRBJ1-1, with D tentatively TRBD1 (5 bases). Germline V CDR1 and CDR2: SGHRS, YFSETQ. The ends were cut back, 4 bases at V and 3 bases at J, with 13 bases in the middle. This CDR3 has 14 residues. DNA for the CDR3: TGCGCCAGCAGCGTAATCGGGGGAGACACTGAAGCTTTCTTT. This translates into CASSVIGGDTEAFF. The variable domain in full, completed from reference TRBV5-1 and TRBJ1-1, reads KAGVTQTPRYLIKTRGQQVTLSCSPISGHRSVSWYQQTPGQGLQFLFEYFSETQRNKGNFPGRFSGRQFSNSRSEMNVSTLELGDSALYLCASSVIGGDTEAFFGQGTRLTVV.

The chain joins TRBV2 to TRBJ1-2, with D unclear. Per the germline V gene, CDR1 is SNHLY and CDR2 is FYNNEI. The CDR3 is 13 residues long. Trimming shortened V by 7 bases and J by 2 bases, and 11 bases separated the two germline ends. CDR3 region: CASKAERNYGYTF. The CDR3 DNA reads TGTGCCAGCAAAGCTGAGAGGAACTATGGCTACACCTTC.

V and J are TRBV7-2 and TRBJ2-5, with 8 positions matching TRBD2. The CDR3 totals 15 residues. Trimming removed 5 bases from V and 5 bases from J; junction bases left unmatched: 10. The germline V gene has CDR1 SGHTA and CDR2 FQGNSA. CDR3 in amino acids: CASSPAGGREETQYF. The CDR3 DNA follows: TGTGCCAGCAGCCCTGCGGGAGGCCGGGAGGAGACCCAGTACTTC.

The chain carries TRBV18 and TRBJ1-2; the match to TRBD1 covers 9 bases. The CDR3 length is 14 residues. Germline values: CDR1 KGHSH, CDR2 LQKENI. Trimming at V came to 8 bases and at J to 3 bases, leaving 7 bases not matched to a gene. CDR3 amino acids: CASAGTGLDYGYTF. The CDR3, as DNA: TGTGCCAGCGCCGGGACAGGGCTTGACTATGGCTACACCTTC.

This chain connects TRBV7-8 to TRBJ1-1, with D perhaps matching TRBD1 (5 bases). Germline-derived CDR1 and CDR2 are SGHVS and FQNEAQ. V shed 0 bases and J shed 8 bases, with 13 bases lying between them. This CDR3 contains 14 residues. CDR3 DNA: TGTGCCAGCAGCTTAGCCCCCGGAGGGGAGGAAGCTTTCTTT. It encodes CASSLAPGGEEAFF.

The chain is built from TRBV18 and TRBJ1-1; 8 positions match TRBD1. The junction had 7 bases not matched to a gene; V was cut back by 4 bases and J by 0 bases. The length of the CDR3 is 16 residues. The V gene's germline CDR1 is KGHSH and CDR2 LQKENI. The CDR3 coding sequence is TGTGCCAGCTCACTAGGACAGGGACGGATGAACACTGAAGCTTTCTTT. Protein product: CASSLGQGRMNTEAFF.

The CDR3 DNA reads TGTGCCAGCAGCTTAGTAGGCAGGGGGATCGATGAGCAGTTCTTC. It specifies CASSLVGRGIDEQFF. V gene TRBV7-3 combines with J gene TRBJ2-1, with 7 bases identical to TRBD1. With V trimmed by 2 bases and J by 8 bases, 9 bases remained unmatched. Germline CDR1 is SGHTA and CDR2 is FQGTGA. This CDR3 is built from 15 residues.

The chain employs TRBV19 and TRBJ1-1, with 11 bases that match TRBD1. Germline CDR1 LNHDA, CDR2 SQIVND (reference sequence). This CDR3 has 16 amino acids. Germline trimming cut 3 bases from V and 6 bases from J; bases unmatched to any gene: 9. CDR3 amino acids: CASSIGRTGGAAEAFF. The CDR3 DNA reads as TGTGCCAGTAGTATCGGTAGGACAGGGGGCGCGGCTGAAGCTTTCTTT.

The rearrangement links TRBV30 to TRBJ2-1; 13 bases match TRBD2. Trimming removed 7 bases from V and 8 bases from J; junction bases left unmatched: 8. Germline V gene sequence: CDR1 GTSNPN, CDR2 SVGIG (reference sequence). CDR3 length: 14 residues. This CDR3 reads CASLAGGSRDEQFF. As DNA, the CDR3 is TGTGCCTCACTAGCGGGAGGGTCGAGGGATGAGCAGTTCTTC.

The CDR3 protein is CASSQASGLAGAGGYEQYF. The CDR3 nucleotides read TGCGCCAGCAGCCAAGCCTCCGGACTAGCGGGAGCTGGCGGGTACGAGCAGTACTTC. The chain has TRBV4-1 and TRBJ2-7; the match to TRBD2 covers 13 bases. Germline values: CDR1 MGHRA, CDR2 YSYEKL. The J segment lost 4 bases and the V segment lost 1 base, leaving 13 bases of the junction unmatched. The CDR3 runs to 19 residues.

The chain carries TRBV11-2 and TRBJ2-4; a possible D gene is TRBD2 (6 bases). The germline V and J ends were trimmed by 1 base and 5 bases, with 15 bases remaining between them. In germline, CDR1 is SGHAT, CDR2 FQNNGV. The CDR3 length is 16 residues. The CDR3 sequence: CASSLGWGEVQNIQYF. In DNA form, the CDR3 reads TGTGCCAGCAGCTTAGGATGGGGGGAGGTCCAAAACATTCAGTACTTC.

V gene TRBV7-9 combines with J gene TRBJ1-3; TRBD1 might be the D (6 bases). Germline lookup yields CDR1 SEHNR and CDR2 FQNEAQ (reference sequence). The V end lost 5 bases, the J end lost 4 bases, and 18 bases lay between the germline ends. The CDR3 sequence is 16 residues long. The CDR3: CASSLLGQRKGNTIYF. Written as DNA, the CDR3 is TGTGCCAGCAGCCTTCTGGGACAACGTAAAGGAAACACCATATATTTT.

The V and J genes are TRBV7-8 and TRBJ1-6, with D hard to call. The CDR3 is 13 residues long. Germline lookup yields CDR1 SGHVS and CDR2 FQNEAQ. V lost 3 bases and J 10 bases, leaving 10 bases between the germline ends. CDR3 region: CASSLQRESPLHF. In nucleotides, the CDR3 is TGTGCCAGCAGCTTGCAGCGAGAGTCACCCCTCCACTTT.

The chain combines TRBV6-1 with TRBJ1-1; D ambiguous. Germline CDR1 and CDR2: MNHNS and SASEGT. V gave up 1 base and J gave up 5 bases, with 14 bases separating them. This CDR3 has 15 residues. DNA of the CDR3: TGTGCCAGCAGTGAAGTCCGGGGAGGAGGGACTGAAGCTTTCTTT. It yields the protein CASSEVRGGGTEAFF.

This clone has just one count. As DNA, the CDR3 is TGCAGCGTTGGAATCCAAAGCGAGGGCTACACCTTC. Amino acid sequence: CSVGIQSEGYTF. The V gene is TRBV29-1, the J gene TRBJ1-2, with D hard to call. This CDR3 comprises 12 residues. The germline V gene encodes CDR1 SQVTM and CDR2 ANQGSEA. Trimming stripped 4 bases from V and 8 bases from J, with 14 bases between.

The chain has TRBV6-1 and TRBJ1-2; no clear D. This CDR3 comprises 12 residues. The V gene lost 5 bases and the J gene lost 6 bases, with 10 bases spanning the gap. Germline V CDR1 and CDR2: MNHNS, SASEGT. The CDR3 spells CASSYEGDGYTF. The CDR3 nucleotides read TGTGCCAGCAGTTATGAGGGCGATGGCTACACCTTC.

The CDR3 DNA reads TGTGCCAGCAGCCAACAAAACAGGGATGGCTATGGCTACACCTTC. Protein sequence: CASSQQNRDGYGYTF. This rearrangement joins TRBV4-2 to TRBJ1-2; TRBD1 might be the D (6 bases). The V gene's germline CDR1 is LGHNA and CDR2 YNFKEQ. The CDR3 contains 15 residues. The ends were cut back, 2 bases at V and 4 bases at J, with 14 bases in the middle.

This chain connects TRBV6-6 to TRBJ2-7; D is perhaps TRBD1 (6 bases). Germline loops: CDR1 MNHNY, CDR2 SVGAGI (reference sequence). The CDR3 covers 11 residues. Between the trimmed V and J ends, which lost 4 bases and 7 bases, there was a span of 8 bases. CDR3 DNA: TGTGCCAGCAGTTCGACAGGTGAGCAGTACTTC. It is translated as CASSSTGEQYF.

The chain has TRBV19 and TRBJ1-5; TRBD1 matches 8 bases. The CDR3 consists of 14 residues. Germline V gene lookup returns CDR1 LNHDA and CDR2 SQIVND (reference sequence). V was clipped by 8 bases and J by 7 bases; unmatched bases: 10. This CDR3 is CASRTGRFNQPQHF. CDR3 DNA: TGTGCCAGTCGGACAGGGAGATTCAACCAGCCCCAGCATTTT.

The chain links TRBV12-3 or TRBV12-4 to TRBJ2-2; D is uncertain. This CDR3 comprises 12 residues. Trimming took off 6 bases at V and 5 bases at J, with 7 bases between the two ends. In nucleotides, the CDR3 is TGTGCCAGCAGCCCGGGTACCGGGGAGCTGTTTTTT. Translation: CASSPGTGELFF.

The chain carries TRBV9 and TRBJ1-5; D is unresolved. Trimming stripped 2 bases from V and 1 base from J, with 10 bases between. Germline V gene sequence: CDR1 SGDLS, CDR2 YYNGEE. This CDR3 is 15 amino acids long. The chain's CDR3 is CASSVGVGSNQPQHF. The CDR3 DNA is TGTGCCAGCAGCGTCGGGGTCGGGAGCAATCAGCCCCAGCATTTT.

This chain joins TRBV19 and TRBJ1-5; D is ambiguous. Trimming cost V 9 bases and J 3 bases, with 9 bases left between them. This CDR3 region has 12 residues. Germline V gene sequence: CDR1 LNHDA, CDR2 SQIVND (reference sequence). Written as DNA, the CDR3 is TGTGCCAGCCGGGATTTCAATCAGCCCCAGCATTTT. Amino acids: CASRDFNQPQHF.

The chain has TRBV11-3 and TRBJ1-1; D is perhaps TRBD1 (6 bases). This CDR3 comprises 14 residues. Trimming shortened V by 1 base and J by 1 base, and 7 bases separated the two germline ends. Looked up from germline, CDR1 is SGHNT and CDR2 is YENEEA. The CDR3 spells CASSLGQANTEAFF. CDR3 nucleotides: TGTGCCAGCAGCTTAGGACAGGCGAACACTGAAGCTTTCTTT.

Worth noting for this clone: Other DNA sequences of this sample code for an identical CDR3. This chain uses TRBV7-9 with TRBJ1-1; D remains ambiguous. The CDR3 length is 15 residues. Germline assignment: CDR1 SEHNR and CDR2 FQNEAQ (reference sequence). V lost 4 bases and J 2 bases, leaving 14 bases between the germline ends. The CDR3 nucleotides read TGTGCCAGCAGCTCTACCCGGCGGGGAAACACTGAAGCTTTCTTT. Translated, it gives CASSSTRRGNTEAFF.

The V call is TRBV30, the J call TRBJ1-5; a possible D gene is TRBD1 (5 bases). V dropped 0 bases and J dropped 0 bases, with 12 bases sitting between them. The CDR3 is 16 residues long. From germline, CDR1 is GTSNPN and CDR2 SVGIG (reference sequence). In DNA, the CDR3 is TGTGCCTGGAGTGTGGGGGGGGGATATAGCAATCAGCCCCAGCATTTT. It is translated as CAWSVGGGYSNQPQHF.

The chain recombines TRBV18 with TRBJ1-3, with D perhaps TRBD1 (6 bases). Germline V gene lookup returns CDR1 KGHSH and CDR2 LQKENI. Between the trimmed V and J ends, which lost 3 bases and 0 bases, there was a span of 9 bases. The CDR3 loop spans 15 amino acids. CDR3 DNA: TGTGCCAGCTCACCGAACAGGGTCTCTGGAAACACCATATATTTT. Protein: CASSPNRVSGNTIYF.

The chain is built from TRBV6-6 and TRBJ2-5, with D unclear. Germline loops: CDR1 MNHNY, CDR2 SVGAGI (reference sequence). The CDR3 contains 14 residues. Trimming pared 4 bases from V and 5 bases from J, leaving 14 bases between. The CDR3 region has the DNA TGTGCCAGCAGTTTCGATAGTAGCAGCGAGACCCAGTACTTC. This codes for CASSFDSSSETQYF.

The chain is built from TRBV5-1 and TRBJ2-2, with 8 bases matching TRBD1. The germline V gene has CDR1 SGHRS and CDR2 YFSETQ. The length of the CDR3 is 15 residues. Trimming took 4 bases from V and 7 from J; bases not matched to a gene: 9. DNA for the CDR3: TGCGCCAGCAGCCCCCGGACAGGGACCGGCGGGGAGCTGTTTTTT. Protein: CASSPRTGTGGELFF.

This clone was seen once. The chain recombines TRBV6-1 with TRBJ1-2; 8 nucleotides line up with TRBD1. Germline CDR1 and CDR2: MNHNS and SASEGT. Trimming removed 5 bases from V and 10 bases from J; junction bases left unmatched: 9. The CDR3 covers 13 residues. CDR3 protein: CASSPRGQAYYTF. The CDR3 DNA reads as TGTGCCAGCAGTCCCCGGGGACAGGCTTACTACACCTTC.